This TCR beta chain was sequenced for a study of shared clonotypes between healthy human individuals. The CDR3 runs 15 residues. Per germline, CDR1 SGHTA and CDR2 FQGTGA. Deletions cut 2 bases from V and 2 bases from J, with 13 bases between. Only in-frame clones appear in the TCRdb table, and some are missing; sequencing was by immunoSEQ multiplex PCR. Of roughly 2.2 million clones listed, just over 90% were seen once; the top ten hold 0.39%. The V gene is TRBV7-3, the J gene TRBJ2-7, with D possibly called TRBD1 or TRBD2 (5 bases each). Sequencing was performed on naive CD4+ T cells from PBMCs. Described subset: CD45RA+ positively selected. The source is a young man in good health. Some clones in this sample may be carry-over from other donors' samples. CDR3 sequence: CASSLLGVPAYEQYF. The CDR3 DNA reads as TGTGCCAGCAGCTTATTGGGGGTCCCGGCCTACGAGCAGTACTTC.